What follows is one T cell receptor (beta chain) and its context. These data are taken from a study of monozygotic twins with inflammatory bowel disease. Germline CDR1 SGHKS, CDR2 YYEKEE (reference sequence). This CDR3 spans 15 amino acids. Researchers ran eight separate cDNA reactions for each sample. Each UMI, carrying a 6-nucleotide sample barcode, came from template switching. TCRdb derives one entry per CDR3 protein from the 5' RACE reads, leaving out DNA. In all, the sample yields just over 300,000 distinct CDR3 sequences. It was from whole blood, with no T cell sorting, that total RNA was isolated.

The V call is TRBV5-5, the J call TRBJ1-5. The TCR originated in a human donor with ulcerative colitis or Crohn's disease, or a healthy co-twin of an affected twin (not recorded which). Sequencing input: blood. CDR3 in amino acids: CASSLTYLSNQPQHF. Supplemented by reference TRBV5-5 and TRBJ1-5, the full variable domain reads DAGVTQSPTHLIKTRGQQVTLRCSPISGHKSVSWYQQVLGQGPQFIFQYYEKEERGRGNFPDRFSARQFPNYSSELNVNALLLGDSALYLCASSLTYLSNQPQHFGDGTRLSIL.